This T cell receptor (beta chain) was identified in a study of blood T cell repertoires in COVID-19. Study summary: Acute-phase and convalescent COVID-19 samples originated in the United States, Italy and Spain. Nucleic acid was either cDNA or gDNA, and it came from T cells, B-cell-depleted T cells, or PBMCs.

In the original analysis: Researchers report that nucleated cell counts were estimated from reference gene primer amplification. Profiling relied on immunoSEQ multiplex PCR, and the TCRdb table lists in-frame clones only, not all of them. Clonal size and the V and J genes are those of that table, whereas D and trimming came from the DNA. This repertoire shows under 300,000 clones, approximately 82% found once; its top ten account for about 3.2%. This clonotype was obtained from a woman aged 18-29 years with acute or convalescent COVID-19. The specimen sequenced was peripheral blood.

CDR3 bases: TGTGCCAGCAGCTTTGGAGACAGGGTGAACACCGGGGAGCTGTTTTTT. Its translation: CASSFGDRVNTGELFF. J is TRBJ2-2 and V is TRBV7-2; 7 nucleotides agree with TRBD1. CDR3 length: 16 residues. Unmatched junction bases numbered 5, after V lost 3 bases and J lost 1 base. CDR1 SGHTA and CDR2 FQGNSA come from the germline V gene.